These 7 T cell receptor beta chains originate from one sample sequenced in a study of vaccination and CD4 T cells after COVID-19. Once obtained from cultured CD4+ T cells, the DNA was sequenced using the Oncomine TCR Beta short-read assay. TCRdb redid the calling of the PCR reads with MiXCR, one entry per CDR3 protein. The table lists approximately 22,000 distinct CDR3 sequences, about 31% of them singletons. Described time point: late sampling 161 to 241 days after vaccination in a few convalescent patients. Treatment here: roughly 11-day PBMC culture with coronavirus spike peptide pools or control peptides (ViraFEST assay). No antigen has been identified for these receptors. Source: CD4+ T cells from blood, cultured in vitro, taken about 7 months after SARS-CoV-2 vaccination. All receptors come from a human donor who had recovered from COVID-19.

This clonotype appeared a few times. This chain joins TRBV7-2 and TRBJ2-3; D remains unclear. The CDR3 covers 14 residues. The V end was cut by 5 bases, the J end by 10 bases, with 19 bases between. Germline lookup yields CDR1 SGHTA and CDR2 FQGNSA. The CDR3 sequence: CASSRVLSERAQYF. CDR3 DNA: TGTGCCAGCAGCCGCGTTCTGTCGGAAAGAGCGCAGTATTTT.

This clonotype has at least ten counts. The chain joins TRBV15 to TRBJ1-5; D perhaps matches TRBD1 (6 bases). V lost 0 bases and J lost 2, with 11 bases in between. CDR1 LNHNV and CDR2 YYDKDF come from the germline V gene (reference sequence). The CDR3 is made up of 16 amino acids. CDR3 amino acids: CATSRDPRGRNQPQHF. In DNA form, the CDR3 reads TGTGCCACCAGCAGAGATCCCAGGGGTCGCAATCAGCCCCAGCATTTT.

The J gene is TRBJ2-3, the V gene TRBV7-3, with D possibly matching TRBD2 (7 bases). There are 14 residues in the CDR3. Germline loops: CDR1 SGHTA, CDR2 FQGTGA. V shed 8 bases and J shed 5 bases, with 17 bases lying between them. DNA of the CDR3: TGTGCCAGCGCGTCTCGGGGGGCGGGAGATACGCAGTATTTT. It translates to CASASRGAGDTQYF.

This clonotype appeared a few times. The genes are TRBV20-1 and TRBJ2-1; no clear D gene. V was trimmed by 6 bases and J by 6 bases, leaving 12 bases between them. CDR3 length: 12 residues. Germline V gene lookup returns CDR1 DFQATT and CDR2 SNEGSKA (reference sequence). DNA for the CDR3: TGCAGTGCGGGAAGACTTCGCAATGAGCAGTTCTTC. Amino acid sequence: CSAGRLRNEQFF.

This clonotype has more than one count but fewer than ten. The CDR3 spells CASSVHHDNEQFF. CDR3 DNA: TGTGCCAGCAGTGTCCACCACGACAATGAGCAGTTCTTC. The rearrangement links TRBV6-1 to TRBJ2-1, with D unresolved. The germline V gene encodes CDR1 MNHNS and CDR2 SASEGT. The CDR3 has 13 amino acids. V dropped 4 bases and J dropped 5 bases, with 9 bases sitting between them.

The sample holds a few counts of this clonotype. At one end, the junction sequence differs from germline, possibly due to a read error. V usage is TRBV7-7 and J usage is TRBJ2-5; D is perhaps TRBD1 or TRBD2 (5 bases each). There are 16 residues in the CDR3. CDR1 and CDR2 (germline): SSHAT, FNYEAQ (reference sequence). CDR3 DNA: TGTGCTAGCAGTCCCGGGACCGGCCGGGCCCAAGAGACCCAGTACTTC. Its translation: CASSPGTGRAQETQYF. Filled out from reference TRBV7-7 and TRBJ2-5, the complete variable domain reads GAGVSQSPRYKVTKRGQDVTLRCDPISSHATLYWYQQALGQGPEFLTYFNYEAQPDKSGLPSDRFSAERPEGSISTLTIQRTEQRDSAMYRCASSPGTGRAQETQYFGPGTRLLVL.

This rearrangement joins TRBV20-1 to TRBJ1-3, with 7 bases that match TRBD1. J lost 8 bases, V lost 3 bases, and 7 bases had no gene match. From germline, CDR1 is DFQATT and CDR2 SNEGSKA (reference sequence). The CDR3 runs 13 residues. The CDR3 spells CSASRQGSDTIYF. The CDR3 DNA sequence: TGCAGTGCTAGTAGACAGGGATCGGACACCATATATTTT.